Presented here are 24 T cell receptor beta chains from one specimen sequenced in a study of cytomegalovirus exposure and HLA in healthy donors. TCRdb's table, derived via immunoSEQ multiplex PCR, lists solely in-frame clones and lacks some. The sample has about 240,000 clones, around nine tenths seen once. Sequencing was carried out using PBMCs. The receptors were sampled from a man aged 18 to 30 in good health and CMV-seronegative.

V usage is TRBV5-4 and J usage is TRBJ2-7; 8 positions match TRBD1. The length of the CDR3 is 13 residues. CDR1 and CDR2 (germline): SGHNT, YYREEE (reference sequence). With 3 bases clipped from V and 1 base from J, the junction kept 0 bases outside the gene matches. For the CDR3, the DNA is TGTGCCAGCAGCTGGGACAGGTCCTACGAGCAGTACTTC. The encoded protein is CASSWDRSYEQYF.

The chain recombines TRBV4-3 with TRBJ1-1, with D possibly being TRBD1 (6 bases). This CDR3 contains 13 residues. Germline V gives CDR1 LGHNA, CDR2 YSLEER. V gave up 1 base and J gave up 9 bases, with 12 bases separating them. The CDR3 DNA reads as TGCGCCAGCAGCCAAGTAAGCACAGGGAAAGCTTTCTTT. Protein sequence: CASSQVSTGKAFF.

V and J are TRBV6-1 and TRBJ2-7; the D is unclear. Trimming shortened V by 7 bases and J by 2 bases, and 12 bases separated the two germline ends. CDR1 is MNHNS and CDR2 is SASEGT in the germline V gene. The CDR3 runs to 13 residues. In DNA, the CDR3 is TGTGCCAGCACACAGCCAACCACCTACGAGCAGTACTTC. Residues: CASTQPTTYEQYF.

This chain connects TRBV6-5 to TRBJ1-1; TRBD1 matches at 7 bases. From germline, CDR1 is MNHEY and CDR2 SVGAGI. The CDR3 runs 15 residues. V dropped 6 bases and J dropped 1; count of bases not matched to a gene: 8. CDR3 loop: CASRAPQGGNTEAFF. CDR3 DNA sequence: TGTGCCAGCAGGGCCCCCCAGGGGGGGAACACTGAAGCTTTCTTT.

The V and J genes are TRBV28 and TRBJ2-7; maybe TRBD1 (6 bases). The CDR3 spans 14 residues. CDR1 MDHEN and CDR2 SYDVKM come from the germline V gene. Trimming pared 2 bases from V and 2 bases from J, leaving 10 bases between. CDR3 amino acids: CASSLGTPAYEQYF. The DNA of the CDR3 is TGTGCCAGCAGTTTAGGGACACCAGCCTACGAGCAGTACTTC.

The V call is TRBV4-3, the J call TRBJ2-3; 9 bases are shared with TRBD2. The V gene end was trimmed by 0 bases and the J gene end by 2 bases; junction bases not matched to a gene: 9. From germline, CDR1 is LGHNA and CDR2 YSLEER. This CDR3 region has 18 residues. CDR3 protein: CASSQEFPTSGPTDTQYF. The CDR3 nucleotides are TGCGCCAGCAGCCAAGAATTTCCCACTAGCGGGCCCACAGATACGCAGTATTTT.

The chain carries TRBV7-2 and TRBJ2-3; no clear D. The length of the CDR3 is 14 residues. The V end was cut by 1 base, the J end by 5 bases, with 10 bases between. Germline V lookup: CDR1 SGHTA, CDR2 FQGNSA. The CDR3 region is CASSLDLFQDTQYF. The CDR3 region has the DNA TGTGCCAGCAGCTTAGATCTATTTCAAGATACGCAGTATTTT.

This chain connects TRBV5-1 to TRBJ1-1; weak D call: TRBD1 (6 bases). The germline V gene has CDR1 SGHRS and CDR2 YFSETQ. The CDR3 totals 14 residues. Trimming removed 5 bases at V and 3 bases at J, with 14 bases between. The DNA of the CDR3 is TGCGCCAGCAGATTGAAAGGGGGGGACACTGAAGCTTTCTTT. Translating it yields CASRLKGGDTEAFF.

The chain has TRBV5-1 and TRBJ2-7; TRBD2 matches at 7 bases. Per germline, CDR1 SGHRS and CDR2 YFSETQ. V shed 9 bases, J shed 0 bases, and the junction held 6 bases outside the gene matches. The CDR3 contains 13 residues. The CDR3 coding sequence is TGCGCCACCTCGGGAGGAAGCTCCTACGAGCAGTACTTC. Protein sequence: CATSGGSSYEQYF.

The chain uses TRBV7-2 and TRBJ1-2, with unresolved D. Germline lookup yields CDR1 SGHTA and CDR2 FQGNSA. CDR3 length equals 12 residues. The V end lost 5 bases, the J end lost 5 bases, and 9 bases lay between the germline ends. In DNA, the CDR3 is TGTGCCAGCAGCGAACAGCTATATGGCTACACCTTC. This translates into CASSEQLYGYTF.

V gene TRBV6-1 combines with J gene TRBJ1-2; a possible D gene is TRBD1 (5 bases). Germline CDR1 and CDR2: MNHNS and SASEGT. V lost 2 bases and J 2 bases, leaving 9 bases between the germline ends. This CDR3 has 14 amino acids. CDR3 coding DNA: TGTGCCAGCAGTGAAAACCAGGGAAACTATGGCTACACCTTC. Protein sequence: CASSENQGNYGYTF.

The rearrangement uses TRBV4-1 and TRBJ2-7, with no clear D. Germline V CDR1 and CDR2: MGHRA, YSYEKL. V was trimmed by 3 bases and J by 5 bases, leaving 8 bases between them. This CDR3 has 12 amino acids. The CDR3 here is CASSHPQNEQYF. Written as DNA, the CDR3 is TGCGCCAGCAGCCACCCCCAGAACGAGCAGTACTTC.

This chain joins TRBV19 and TRBJ1-4; D possibly corresponds to TRBD1 (6 bases). CDR3 size: 13 residues. Germline V CDR1 and CDR2: LNHDA, SQIVND (reference sequence). Trimming cost V 6 bases and J 7 bases, with 12 bases left between them. CDR3 sequence: CASRGDIGEKLFF. CDR3 DNA sequence: TGTGCCAGTAGAGGGGACATTGGTGAAAAACTGTTTTTT.

This clone was seen a single time. This chain uses TRBV5-4 with TRBJ1-5; the D gene is possibly TRBD1 (6 bases). This CDR3 is 14 amino acids long. Germline-derived CDR1 and CDR2 are SGHNT and YYREEE (reference sequence). V gave up 4 bases and J gave up 4 bases, with 12 bases separating them. Written as DNA, the CDR3 is TGTGCCAGCAGCGATGGACAGAGTAATCAGCCCCAGCATTTT. It is translated as CASSDGQSNQPQHF.

In its sample, this clone was seen a few times. CDR3 in amino acids: CASPAEKETQYF. Here the CDR3 DNA reads TGTGCCAGCCCGGCGGAAAAAGAGACCCAGTACTTC. The rearrangement links TRBV2 to TRBJ2-5, with D hard to call. The CDR3 totals 12 residues. CDR1 SNHLY and CDR2 FYNNEI come from the germline V gene. V was shortened by 8 bases and J by 3 bases, with 10 bases between the two germline ends.

The genes are TRBV6-5 and TRBJ1-1; D ambiguous. The CDR3 consists of 13 residues. Trimming removed 4 bases at V and 2 bases at J, with 8 bases between. CDR1 and CDR2 (germline): MNHEY, SVGAGI. The CDR3 coding sequence is TGTGCCAGCAGTTCTGTCGGTAACACTGAAGCTTTCTTT. The encoded protein is CASSSVGNTEAFF.

V is TRBV7-9 and J is TRBJ1-4; D may be TRBD1 (5 bases). V gave up 1 base and J gave up 8 bases, with 8 bases separating them. CDR3 size: 13 residues. The germline gives CDR1 SEHNR, CDR2 FQNEAQ (reference sequence). CDR3 region: CASSLVWGEKLFF. The CDR3 bases are TGTGCCAGCAGCTTAGTGTGGGGCGAAAAACTGTTTTTT.

CDR3 nucleotides: TGCGCCAGCAGCCAAGATGTAGCAGAAACCCCAACTGGCGAGCAGTACTTC. It encodes CASSQDVAETPTGEQYF. The V call is TRBV4-1, the J call TRBJ2-7; no clear D gene. Germline V gives CDR1 MGHRA, CDR2 YSYEKL. There are 17 residues in the CDR3. Deletions cut 0 bases from V and 6 bases from J, with 21 bases between.

V usage is TRBV5-4 and J usage is TRBJ1-4; possibly TRBD1 for D (6 bases). Germline V gene lookup returns CDR1 SGHNT and CDR2 YYREEE (reference sequence). The CDR3 runs to 14 residues. The germline V and J ends were trimmed by 2 bases and 7 bases, with 12 bases remaining between them. DNA for the CDR3: TGTGCCAGCAGCTTAGGGGGAGGGGGTGAAAAACTGTTTTTT. It codes for CASSLGGGGEKLFF.

V and J are TRBV18 and TRBJ1-1; TRBD1 agrees at 8 bases. V gave up 6 bases and J gave up 1 base; unmatched junction bases: 7. Germline V gene data show CDR1 as KGHSH and CDR2 as LQKENI. The CDR3 is 15 amino acids. CDR3 residues: CASSPGQVTNTEAFF. The CDR3 nucleotides are TGTGCCAGCTCCCCGGGACAGGTAACGAACACTGAAGCTTTCTTT.

The chain couples TRBV18 to TRBJ2-2; weak D call: TRBD1 (5 bases). The CDR3 runs 13 residues. The germline V and J ends were trimmed by 6 bases and 1 base, with 6 bases remaining between them. Per germline, CDR1 KGHSH and CDR2 LQKENI. Written as DNA, the CDR3 is TGTGCCAGCTCTGACAGGAACACCGGGGAGCTGTTTTTT. This gives the protein CASSDRNTGELFF.

This clone occurred once. V and J are TRBV4-3 and TRBJ2-3, with 8 bases identical to TRBD2. Per the germline V gene, CDR1 is LGHNA and CDR2 is YSLEER. The CDR3 consists of 16 residues. With 5 bases clipped from V and 7 bases from J, the junction kept 14 bases outside the gene matches. The CDR3 is CASSAEQAGASHTQYF. In DNA form, the CDR3 reads TGCGCCAGCAGCGCCGAGCAAGCGGGAGCCTCTCATACGCAGTATTTT.

The CDR3 nucleotides read TGTGCCTGGAGTGGGTCAGGGGGTGGCGGCTACACCTTC. Its protein is CAWSGSGGGGYTF. This chain uses TRBV30 with TRBJ1-2; 7 bases map to TRBD1. Germline V lookup: CDR1 GTSNPN, CDR2 SVGIG (reference sequence). The V segment lost 1 base and the J segment 8 bases; nucleotides outside the gene matches: 7. The CDR3 loop spans 13 amino acids.

The sample holds one count of this clone. The chain uses TRBV13 and TRBJ1-6, with no clear D. The CDR3 has 13 amino acids. V lost 6 bases and J lost 6, with 9 bases in between. Looked up from germline, CDR1 is PRHDT and CDR2 is FYEKMQ (reference sequence). The CDR3 nucleotides are TGTGCCAGCAGTTTCGAGGCTAATTCACCCCTCCACTTT. This translates into CASSFEANSPLHF.